This T cell receptor beta chain was sequenced during a study of blood T cell repertoires in COVID-19. Cohorts were determined from participant-reported clinical history. The table came from immunoSEQ multiplex PCR; TCRdb's copy has only in-frame clones and leaves some out. The data show fewer than 300,000 clones, approximately 88% seen once. CDR3 size: 13 residues. CDR1 and CDR2 from the germline V gene are SGHRS and YFSETQ. The germline V and J ends were trimmed by 4 bases and 0 bases, with 7 bases remaining between them. This clonotype was obtained from a woman aged 40 to 50 with acute COVID-19. The sample was PBMCs or T cells enriched from blood (not recorded which). This chain connects TRBV5-1 to TRBJ1-1, with D uncertain. The CDR3 reads CASSPNLNTEAFF. The DNA for the CDR3 is TGCGCCAGCAGCCCCAATTTGAACACTGAAGCTTTCTTT.